The 18 T cell receptor beta chains in this list originate from one sample, sequenced in a study of blood T cell repertoires in COVID-19 (dated by TCRdb to 2018 to 2020). Library preparation employed the immunoSEQ multiplex PCR assay. Sourced from immuneACCESS, this table was stored by TCRdb with only in-frame sequences that have V and J called. A share of the clones is absent; for the studies checked, an unresolved V gene accounts for under half, and the remainder has no known explanation. The sample has nearly 200,000 clones on record, 80% to 85% of them singletons. Less than 20% of the sample is taken by the ten largest. Input material: peripheral blood. The source is a human donor in a cohort sampled during active COVID-19.

The V call is TRBV5-1, the J call TRBJ1-2; weak D call: TRBD1 (6 bases). V lost 0 bases and J 1 base, leaving 13 bases between the germline ends. This CDR3 contains 16 residues. From germline, CDR1 is SGHRS and CDR2 YFSETQ. CDR3 residues: CASSLEGVPNNYGYTF. The CDR3 bases are TGCGCCAGCAGCTTGGAGGGGGTACCGAATAACTATGGCTACACCTTC.

The chain is built from TRBV15 and TRBJ2-7; D might be TRBD2 (6 bases). This CDR3 is built from 17 residues. Per germline, CDR1 LNHNV and CDR2 YYDKDF (reference sequence). V shed 0 bases and J shed 0 bases, with 15 bases lying between them. The CDR3 loop is CATSRDHVWGVSYEQYV. CDR3 DNA sequence: TGTGCCACCAGCAGAGATCATGTGTGGGGGGTCTCCTACGAGCAGTACGTC.

The CDR3 sequence is CASSDGRGYEKLFF. The CDR3 coding sequence is TGTGCCAGCAGCGACGGGAGGGGGTATGAAAAACTGTTTTTT. This chain joins TRBV11-2 and TRBJ1-4, with TRBD1 as a possible D gene (6 bases). The V and J ends lost 5 bases and 6 bases respectively, with 13 bases between them. Per the germline V gene, CDR1 is SGHAT and CDR2 is FQNNGV. The CDR3 is made up of 14 amino acids.

The CDR3 region is CASSLLEAGLAKNIQYF. The CDR3 DNA reads TGTGCCAGCAGCCTGTTGGAGGCGGGACTAGCCAAAAACATTCAGTACTTC. This sequence joins TRBV2 and TRBJ2-4, with D maybe TRBD2 (6 bases). Germline lookup yields CDR1 SNHLY and CDR2 FYNNEI. The CDR3 spans 17 residues. Trimming took 6 bases from V and 0 from J, leaving 18 bases between them.

This clone has a single count. The chain joins TRBV18 to TRBJ1-1, with TRBD1 as a possible D gene (5 bases). The CDR3 runs 13 residues. Trimming stripped 4 bases from V and 0 bases from J, with 6 bases between. The germline gives CDR1 KGHSH, CDR2 LQKENI. The DNA of the CDR3 is TGTGCCAGCTCACTGACAGTGAACACTGAAGCTTTCTTT. Protein sequence: CASSLTVNTEAFF. The full variable domain, in which reference TRBV18 and TRBJ1-1 provide the parts outside the CDR3, is NAGVMQNPRHLVRRRGQEARLRCSPMKGHSHVYWYRQLPEEGLKFMVYLQKENIIDESGMPKERFSAEFPKEGPSILRIQQVVRGDSAAYFCASSLTVNTEAFFGQGTRLTVV.

This clone occurred a few times. The V call is TRBV24-1, the J call TRBJ2-2, with D possibly being TRBD1 (6 bases). Germline CDR1 and CDR2: KGHDR and SFDVKD. V was shortened by 1 base and J by 1 base, with 12 bases between the two germline ends. This CDR3 comprises 17 residues. The CDR3, as DNA: TGTGCCACCAGTGATTTTAAGACAGGTTTGAACACCGGGGAGCTGTTTTTT. This encodes CATSDFKTGLNTGELFF.

The V gene is TRBV5-1, the J gene TRBJ1-1; no clear D. CDR1 is SGHRS, CDR2 YFSETQ, per germline. This CDR3 spans 14 amino acids. Trimming left V 4 bases short and J 10 bases short, with 20 bases between. The CDR3 DNA is TGCGCCAGCAGCCAGCAAGGTGGAGTGGCTAGAGCTTTCTTT. It specifies CASSQQGGVARAFF.

V is TRBV19 and J is TRBJ2-5, with D unclear. The germline V gene has CDR1 LNHDA and CDR2 SQIVND (reference sequence). The CDR3 loop spans 13 amino acids. V shed 3 bases and J shed 4 bases, with 9 bases lying between them. The CDR3 protein is CASSIGRVETQYF. CDR3 DNA: TGTGCCAGTAGTATTGGGCGCGTAGAGACCCAGTACTTC.

V and J are TRBV10-3 and TRBJ1-5; D remains ambiguous. The germline V and J ends were trimmed by 10 bases and 0 bases, with 16 bases remaining between them. The CDR3 has 15 amino acids. Germline assignment: CDR1 ENHRY and CDR2 SYGVKD. CDR3 sequence (DNA): TGTGCCACCGGAAAGACTGCAAATAGCAATCAGCCCCAGCATTTT. Amino acids: CATGKTANSNQPQHF.

This chain connects TRBV14 to TRBJ2-2; 8 nucleotides match TRBD1. The germline CDR1 and CDR2 sequences are SGHDN and FVKESK. This CDR3 is built from 15 residues. The trim removed 3 bases at V and 0 bases at J, leaving 0 bases unmatched. CDR3 sequence: CASSQTGANTGELFF. The CDR3 nucleotides read TGTGCCAGCAGCCAGACAGGGGCGAACACCGGGGAGCTGTTTTTT.

The chain recombines TRBV5-1 with TRBJ2-7, with unresolved D. The CDR3 length is 15 residues. V was clipped by 1 base and J by 4 bases, with 15 bases between them. Germline lookup yields CDR1 SGHRS and CDR2 YFSETQ. Here the CDR3 DNA reads TGCGCCAGCAGCTTGTCCTTATCTGAGCAATACGAGCAGTACTTC. Its translation: CASSLSLSEQYEQYF. The full variable domain, rest sourced from reference TRBV5-1 and TRBJ2-7, is KAGVTQTPRYLIKTRGQQVTLSCSPISGHRSVSWYQQTPGQGLQFLFEYFSETQRNKGNFPGRFSGRQFSNSRSEMNVSTLELGDSALYLCASSLSLSEQYEQYFGPGTRLTVT.

The rearrangement joins TRBV27 to TRBJ1-5, with 9 positions matching TRBD1. V shed 5 bases, J shed 7 bases, and the junction held 9 bases outside the gene matches. CDR1 and CDR2 from the germline V gene are MNHEY and SMNVEV (reference sequence). This CDR3 is 15 amino acids long. The CDR3: CASSPGQGFKQPQHF. CDR3 bases: TGTGCCAGCAGTCCGGGACAGGGATTTAAGCAGCCCCAGCATTTT.

The table lists this clone with a few counts. The chain links TRBV30 to TRBJ1-4; D is possibly TRBD1 (6 bases). The germline V gene has CDR1 GTSNPN and CDR2 SVGIG (reference sequence). V was cut by 6 bases and J by 1 base, with 12 bases left in between. The CDR3 runs 14 residues. CDR3: CACPSGETNEKLFF. CDR3 bases: TGTGCCTGCCCATCAGGGGAAACTAATGAAAAACTGTTTTTT.

The chain recombines TRBV7-3 with TRBJ2-6; possible D gene TRBD1, 5 bases. The germline V and J ends were trimmed by 1 base and 0 bases, with 13 bases remaining between them. CDR3 length: 18 residues. The V gene's germline CDR1 is SGHTA and CDR2 FQGTGA. For the CDR3, the DNA is TGTGCCAGCAGCTTAATTGGTGACGGACACTCTGGGGCCAACGTCCTGACTTTC. Translation gives CASSLIGDGHSGANVLTF.

V and J are TRBV19 and TRBJ2-6, with 9 bases matching TRBD1. V dropped 3 bases and J dropped 3; count of bases not matched to a gene: 9. Germline assignment: CDR1 LNHDA and CDR2 SQIVND (reference sequence). This CDR3 is built from 18 residues. The CDR3 nucleotides are TGTGCCAGTAGTATGTTAAGGACAGGGGTGTATGGGGCCAACGTCCTGACTTTC. This sequence encodes CASSMLRTGVYGANVLTF.

The rearrangement joins TRBV6-1 to TRBJ1-5, with D tentatively TRBD1 (5 bases). The germline V gene has CDR1 MNHNS and CDR2 SASEGT. V lost 2 bases and J lost 4, with 12 bases in between. The CDR3 covers 15 residues. CDR3 region: CASSEYPGQNQPQHF. The CDR3 bases are TGTGCCAGCAGTGAATATCCAGGGCAGAATCAGCCCCAGCATTTT.

The chain joins TRBV12-3 or TRBV12-4 to TRBJ1-1, with 7 bases lining up with TRBD1. The length of the CDR3 is 13 residues. V lost 2 bases to trimming and J lost 10 bases; unmatched junction nucleotides: 7. The chain's CDR3 is CASSLTGVGGAFF. In DNA form, the CDR3 reads TGTGCCAGCAGTTTAACAGGGGTTGGGGGAGCTTTCTTT.

For the CDR3, the DNA is TGCGCCAGCAGTGACCAGGGGGGAAGACTTCAGCCCCAGCATTTT. Translating it yields CASSDQGGRLQPQHF. This chain joins TRBV10-2 and TRBJ1-5, with TRBD1 matching 7 bases. Germline V CDR1 and CDR2: WSHSY, SAAADI. The CDR3 covers 15 residues. J was trimmed by 6 bases and V by 3 bases; bases with no gene match: 8.